This T cell receptor beta chain was sequenced during a study of tissue T cells after allogeneic stem cell transplantation. Study conclusions and caveats: Some tissue clones might be persisting host cells; their alloreactivity or antigen specificity was not determined. Only a limited share of tissue TCRs appeared in blood or spleen.

Sequencing used immunoSEQ multiplex PCR; TCRdb keeps in-frame clones, though not all of them. There are approximately 20,000 clones in the sample; approximately 70% occur only once, and approximately 0.39% lies in the top ten. The CDR3 consists of 15 residues. J lost 1 base, V lost 3 bases, and 0 bases had no gene match. CDR1 is LGHNA, CDR2 YSYQKL, per germline. This clone has a handful of counts. Antigen unknown. Gene and germline names: mouse. The CDR3 end falls 1 residue outside the read, so it is completed with the germline J gene. The rearrangement joins TRBV2 to TRBJ2-1; 10 bases line up with TRBD2. Sample: blood. The receptor comes from a female BALB/c mouse in good health. Strain haplotype at MHC: H2-d. CDR3 region: CASSQTGGNYAEQFF. Partial CDR3 DNA: TGTGCCAGCAGCCAGACTGGGGGGAACTATGCTGAGCAGTTC.